Listed below are T cell receptor beta chains from one sample, sequenced in a study of T-cell memory formation after mild COVID-19. TCRdb fed the 5' RACE reads into MiXCR, producing one record per CDR3 protein. The sample gives a few hundred thousand distinct CDR3 sequences, 15% to 20% of which show up once; approximately 20% is in the top ten. Sequencing was done on a sample of PBMCs or a T cell subset sorted from them (not recorded which). These receptors were taken from a man aged 18-30 years who had mild COVID-19 (a few samples of this study predate the infection). Cell type and time point are not known. Both conserved end residues are part of each CDR3. A D gene is named only where the DNA matches it firmly. For some rows the clone size is stated as once, few or many, or as a class when expanded; others skip it.

d_gene,j_gene,v_gene,abundance,CDR3aa,CDR3nt
TRBD1,TRBJ2-2,TRBV5-4,NA,CASSLPGQFTGELFF,TGTGCCAGCAGCTTGCCGGGACAGTTTACCGGGGAGCTGTTTTTT
NA,TRBJ2-3,TRBV2,few,CASTDTDTQYF,TGTGCCAGCACGGACACAGATACGCAGTATTTT
NA,TRBJ2-5,TRBV30,NA,CAWGRDSQETQYF,TGTGCCTGGGGTCGGGACTCACAAGAGACCCAGTACTTC
NA,TRBJ1-1,TRBV6-5,NA,CASSAAAQGTEAFF,TGTGCCAGCAGCGCTGCGGCCCAGGGGACTGAAGCTTTCTTT
NA,TRBJ2-3,TRBV10-3,NA,CAISEGPTDTQYF,TGTGCCATCAGTGAGGGTCCCACAGATACGCAGTATTTT
TRBD1,TRBJ2-7,TRBV5-8,few,CASLGTGFSYEQYF,TGTGCCAGCCTCGGGACAGGCTTCTCCTACGAGCAGTACTTC
NA,TRBJ2-1,TRBV7-9,few,CASISARNEQFF,TGTGCCAGCATCTCGGCGAGGAATGAGCAGTTCTTC
NA,TRBJ2-1,TRBV7-9,NA,CASSLAGAGEQFF,TGTGCCAGCAGCTTAGCAGGGGCAGGTGAGCAGTTCTTC
NA,TRBJ1-2,TRBV7-3,NA,CASTHVANYGYTF,TGTGCCAGCACCCATGTAGCTAACTATGGCTACACCTTC
NA,TRBJ1-5,TRBV20-1,few,CSARDVVEPQHF,TGCAGTGCCAGGGACGTCGTCGAGCCCCAGCATTTT
NA,TRBJ2-2,TRBV15,NA,CATSRGGAHTGELFF,TGTGCCACCAGCAGAGGGGGGGCCCATACCGGGGAGCTGTTTTTT
NA,TRBJ2-3,TRBV20-1,NA,CSAVQDPHTDTQYF,TGCAGTGCCGTCCAGGACCCCCACACAGATACGCAGTATTTT